These 14 T cell receptor beta chains share one sample of origin, sequenced in a study of spatial heterogeneity in lung cancer (dated by TCRdb to about 2019). The library relied on 5' RACE. TCRdb records NextSeq 500 as the sequencer. In-frame beta chains were kept once TCRdb had trimmed the public reads at Q25 with fastp and called clones with MiXCR. All rows with the same CDR3 protein become a single entry with the most common DNA and genes. The sample table contains tens of thousands of distinct CDR3 sequences; only one count was recorded for around 6.7% of them. Around 36% of the sample belongs to the ten largest clones. This sample's time point label indicates: blood at routine non-recurrence follow-up after resection. Without any cell sorting, TCR sequencing was performed on whole RNA extracted either from tumor and nontumor lung tissue or from cryopreserved PBMC samples. Here the sequenced sample was PBMCs, taken at follow-up. Receptors originate from a female donor with early-stage non-small cell lung cancer.

The genes are TRBV7-2 and TRBJ1-5, with D possibly being TRBD1 (6 bases). The CDR3 covers 14 residues. Trimming pared 1 base from V and 11 bases from J, leaving 15 bases between. Germline V gene sequence: CDR1 SGHTA, CDR2 FQGNSA. As DNA, the CDR3 is TGTGCCAGCAGCTTAGAAGGTCCACAGGGCACCCAGCATTTT. This sequence encodes CASSLEGPQGTQHF.

This clonotype occurred many times. The V gene is TRBV2, the J gene TRBJ2-5; the D gene could be TRBD1 or TRBD2 (6 bases each). V lost 11 bases and J 4 bases, leaving 23 bases between the germline ends. The CDR3 is 15 residues long. Germline V lookup: CDR1 SNHLY, CDR2 FYNNEI. CDR3 DNA sequence: TGTGCCTGGGGGGCCGGGCCAATGTCCTTAGAGACCCAGTACTTC. This gives the protein CAWGAGPMSLETQYF.

This clonotype was recorded a few times. This chain connects TRBV19 to TRBJ1-5, with TRBD1 identical over 7 bases. The CDR3 runs to 14 residues. The germline V gene encodes CDR1 LNHDA and CDR2 SQIVND (reference sequence). The V and J ends lost 7 bases and 7 bases, in that order; junction bases with no gene match: 10. The CDR3 region has the DNA TGTGCCAGTATTCCTCGACAGGGCGGCCAGCCCCAGCATTTT. It encodes CASIPRQGGQPQHF.

The rearrangement links TRBV6-6 to TRBJ2-7; D might be TRBD1 (6 bases). The CDR3 is 13 residues long. The V end lost 2 bases, the J end lost 4 bases, and 9 bases lay between the germline ends. The germline gives CDR1 MNHNY, CDR2 SVGAGI (reference sequence). Here the CDR3 DNA reads TGTGCCAGCAGTTACGACAGGAGGTACGAGCAGTACTTC. Translation gives CASSYDRRYEQYF.

The gene calls are TRBV5-1 and TRBJ1-1, with D possibly TRBD1 on 6 matching bases. This CDR3 has 16 amino acids. From germline, CDR1 is SGHRS and CDR2 YFSETQ. Between the trimmed V and J ends, which lost 4 bases and 0 bases, there was a span of 16 bases. CDR3 in DNA: TGCGCCAGCAGCGGACCTCTGGACAGTCTGAACACTGAAGCTTTCTTT. Translation gives CASSGPLDSLNTEAFF. The full variable domain, completed using reference TRBV5-1 and TRBJ1-1, is KAGVTQTPRYLIKTRGQQVTLSCSPISGHRSVSWYQQTPGQGLQFLFEYFSETQRNKGNFPGRFSGRQFSNSRSEMNVSTLELGDSALYLCASSGPLDSLNTEAFFGQGTRLTVV.

The rearrangement uses TRBV5-1 and TRBJ2-1, with a tentative D call TRBD2 (5 bases). Deletions cut 0 bases from V and 12 bases from J, with 22 bases between. Germline V gives CDR1 SGHRS, CDR2 YFSETQ. The CDR3 is 16 amino acids. DNA of the CDR3: TGCGCCAGCAGCTTGGACGAGTGCCCTCGAGGGAGTGGGCAGTTCTTC. Amino acids: CASSLDECPRGSGQFF.

This clonotype was detected many times. The V call is TRBV5-1, the J call TRBJ2-3; D may match TRBD1 or TRBD2 (5 bases each). The CDR3 spans 13 residues. V lost 3 bases and J 0 bases, leaving 5 bases between the germline ends. Germline V gene data show CDR1 as SGHRS and CDR2 as YFSETQ. CDR3 sequence reads: CASSWGSTDTQYF. In DNA form, the CDR3 reads TGCGCCAGCAGCTGGGGGAGCACAGATACGCAGTATTTT.

This clonotype was counted ten times or more. The J gene is TRBJ1-2, the V gene TRBV20-1; D may be TRBD1 (6 bases). The CDR3 loop spans 14 amino acids. Trimming shortened V by 3 bases and J by 2 bases, and 13 bases separated the two germline ends. Germline V lookup: CDR1 DFQATT, CDR2 SNEGSKA (reference sequence). The CDR3 sequence is CSASGGGTNYGYTF. The CDR3 DNA is TGCAGTGCTAGCGGGGGCGGGACGAACTATGGCTACACCTTC.

On this clonotype itself: One end of the junction does not line up with germline, which may come from a read error. The V call is TRBV6-5, the J call TRBJ1-4; TRBD1 is a possible D gene (5 bases). Per germline, CDR1 MNHEY and CDR2 SVGAGI. The CDR3 is made up of 13 amino acids. This CDR3 reads CASSRGFNEKLSF. Here the CDR3 DNA reads TGTGCCAGCAGTCGGGGGTTTAATGAAAAACTGTCTTTT.

A few counts support this clonotype. The chain joins TRBV11-2 to TRBJ1-1; possibly TRBD1 for D (6 bases). V was clipped by 5 bases and J by 8 bases, with 18 bases between them. The CDR3 totals 14 residues. CDR1 and CDR2 (germline): SGHAT, FQNNGV. DNA for the CDR3: TGTGCCAGCAGCAGAGACACAGGGTTCGGGGAAGCTTTCTTT. Amino acids: CASSRDTGFGEAFF.

This clonotype was detected many times. J is TRBJ2-7 and V is TRBV10-3; 11 bases line up with TRBD1. V trimming: 7 bases; J trimming: 2 bases; junction bases outside the gene matches: 4. This CDR3 region has 14 residues. From germline, CDR1 is ENHRY and CDR2 SYGVKD. The CDR3 region has the DNA TGTGCCATCACTCCGGGACAGGGGGCCTACGAGCAGTACTTC. Translation gives CAITPGQGAYEQYF.

This clonotype was counted between two and nine times. This chain uses TRBV7-2 with TRBJ2-1; 9 bases agree with TRBD2. V lost 2 bases to trimming and J lost 6 bases; unmatched junction nucleotides: 5. The CDR3 spans 15 residues. Germline CDR1 is SGHTA and CDR2 is FQGNSA. The chain's CDR3 is CASSLRTSEFNEQFF. The CDR3 DNA is TGTGCCAGCAGCTTAAGGACTAGCGAGTTCAATGAGCAGTTCTTC.

The table lists this clonotype with many counts. The chain combines TRBV5-1 with TRBJ1-1; D is unresolved. CDR1 SGHRS and CDR2 YFSETQ come from the germline V gene. V lost 0 bases, J lost 1 base, and 13 bases lay in between. There are 16 residues in the CDR3. The CDR3 region is CASSLVAGGGNTEAFF. The CDR3 DNA is TGCGCCAGCAGCTTGGTGGCAGGCGGAGGGAACACTGAAGCTTTCTTT.

The chain carries TRBV7-6 and TRBJ1-5, with 10 bases that match TRBD1. Germline V gene lookup returns CDR1 SGHVS and CDR2 FNYEAQ. V was clipped by 5 bases and J by 3 bases; unmatched bases: 4. CDR3 length equals 15 residues. The CDR3 DNA reads as TGTGCCAGCAGCCTCGACAGGGGGCCCAATCAGCCCCAGCATTTT. This sequence encodes CASSLDRGPNQPQHF. The variable domain in full, completed from reference TRBV7-6 and TRBJ1-5, reads GAGVSQSPRYKVTKRGQDVALRCDPISGHVSLYWYRQALGQGPEFLTYFNYEAQQDKSGLPNDRFSAERPEGSISTLTIQRTEQRDSAMYRCASSLDRGPNQPQHFGDGTRLSIL.